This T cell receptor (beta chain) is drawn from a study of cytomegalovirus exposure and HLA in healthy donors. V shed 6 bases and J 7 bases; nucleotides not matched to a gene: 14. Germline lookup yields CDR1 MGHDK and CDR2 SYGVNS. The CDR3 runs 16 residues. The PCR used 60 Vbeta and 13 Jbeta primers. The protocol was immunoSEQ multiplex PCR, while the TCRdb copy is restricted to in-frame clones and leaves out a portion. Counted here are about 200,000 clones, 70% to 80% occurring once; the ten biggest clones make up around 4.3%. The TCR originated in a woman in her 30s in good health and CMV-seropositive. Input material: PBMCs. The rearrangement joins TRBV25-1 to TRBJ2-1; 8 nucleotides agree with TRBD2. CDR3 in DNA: TGTGCCAGCAGCGCCGAATGGACGGGAGGGCCGAATGAGCAGTTCTTC. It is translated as CASSAEWTGGPNEQFF. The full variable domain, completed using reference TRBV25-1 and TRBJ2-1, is EADIYQTPRYLVIGTGKKITLECSQTMGHDKMYWYQQDPGMELHLIHYSYGVNSTEKGDLSSESTVSRIRTEHFPLTLESARPSHTSQYLCASSAEWTGGPNEQFFGPGTRLTVL.